Presented here are 9 T cell receptor beta chains from one specimen sequenced in a study of radiation and T cells in renal cell carcinoma. Some clones are missing from TCRdb's copy, which holds only in-frame ones; the method was immunoSEQ multiplex PCR. Of 13,000 or so clones in the sample, roughly 65% are singletons; the top ten hold over 15%. The treatment: treatment-naive control, cytoreductive nephrectomy. Sequencing used tumor tissue, obtained from a patient whose treatment was nephrectomy without radiotherapy. The receptors originated from a woman of 80 years or more with renal cell carcinoma.

In its sample, this clone is large. The rearrangement uses TRBV7-9 and TRBJ1-2, with unresolved D. Germline values: CDR1 SEHNR, CDR2 FQNEAQ (reference sequence). Trimming cost V 1 base and J 0 bases, with 12 bases left between them. This CDR3 region has 16 residues. CDR3 loop: CASSLVGGVANYGYTF. CDR3 nucleotide sequence: TGTGCCAGCAGCTTAGTCGGTGGGGTAGCTAACTATGGCTACACCTTC.

The sample holds a few counts of this clone. The V gene is TRBV19, the J gene TRBJ1-1; D perhaps matches TRBD1 (6 bases). Trimming shortened V by 6 bases and J by 1 base, and 12 bases separated the two germline ends. Germline-derived CDR1 and CDR2 are LNHDA and SQIVND (reference sequence). The CDR3 is made up of 14 amino acids. CDR3 amino acids: CASRTTGKNTEAFF. For the CDR3, the DNA is TGTGCCAGTAGAACGACAGGAAAGAACACTGAAGCTTTCTTT.

This clone showed up just a few times. The J gene is TRBJ1-5, the V gene TRBV2; 8 bases agree with TRBD1. This CDR3 has 17 amino acids. V dropped 7 bases and J dropped 8; count of bases not matched to a gene: 19. CDR1 is SNHLY and CDR2 is FYNNEI in the germline V gene. CDR3 sequence: CASIQAGRTGSEEPQHF. CDR3 in DNA: TGTGCCAGCATTCAGGCTGGAAGGACAGGGAGCGAGGAGCCCCAGCATTTT.

This chain joins TRBV27 and TRBJ2-7; D may correspond to TRBD1 or TRBD2 (6 bases each). This CDR3 is built from 13 residues. Germline lookup yields CDR1 MNHEY and CDR2 SMNVEV (reference sequence). CDR3 loop: CAVGGQSSYEQYV. CDR3 bases: TGTGCGGTCGGGGGCCAAAGCTCCTACGAGCAGTACGTC.

This sequence joins TRBV9 and TRBJ2-1; 7 bases fit TRBD1. Germline V lookup: CDR1 SGDLS, CDR2 YYNGEE. CDR3 length: 15 residues. The junction had 9 bases not matched to a gene; V was cut back by 4 bases and J by 5 bases. The CDR3 here is CASSSTGVWHNEQFF. CDR3 in DNA: TGTGCCAGCAGCAGCACAGGGGTTTGGCACAATGAGCAGTTCTTC.

J is TRBJ1-2 and V is TRBV27, with D perhaps TRBD1 (5 bases). V dropped 2 bases and J dropped 2 bases, with 9 bases sitting between them. CDR3 length: 14 amino acids. Per the germline V gene, CDR1 is MNHEY and CDR2 is SMNVEV (reference sequence). The CDR3 loop is CASSLEAGNYGYTF. CDR3 coding DNA: TGTGCCAGCAGTTTAGAGGCAGGGAACTATGGCTACACCTTC.

The genes are TRBV5-1 and TRBJ1-2, with no clear D. V shed 0 bases and J shed 0 bases, with 6 bases lying between them. The CDR3 loop spans 14 amino acids. Germline lookup yields CDR1 SGHRS and CDR2 YFSETQ. CDR3 region: CASSLDWANYGYTF. Written as DNA, the CDR3 is TGCGCCAGCAGCTTGGACTGGGCTAACTATGGCTACACCTTC. The full variable domain, rest sourced from reference TRBV5-1 and TRBJ1-2, is KAGVTQTPRYLIKTRGQQVTLSCSPISGHRSVSWYQQTPGQGLQFLFEYFSETQRNKGNFPGRFSGRQFSNSRSEMNVSTLELGDSALYLCASSLDWANYGYTFGSGTRLTVV.

This clone is deemed medium-sized. The chain has TRBV2 and TRBJ1-2; 8 nucleotides line up with TRBD1. The V segment lost 4 bases and the J segment 4 bases; nucleotides outside the gene matches: 5. Germline CDR1 reads SNHLY; CDR2 reads FYNNEI. This CDR3 comprises 14 residues. The CDR3 spells CASSGGDRFYGYTF. CDR3 sequence (DNA): TGTGCCAGCAGTGGGGGGGACAGGTTCTATGGCTACACCTTC.

This clone occurred a few times. The CDR3 region has the DNA TGTGCCAGCTCACCACCGCTAACAGCCAAAAACATTCAGTACTTC. Its translation is CASSPPLTAKNIQYF. This chain joins TRBV18 and TRBJ2-4, with D unclear. Germline values: CDR1 KGHSH, CDR2 LQKENI. V lost 0 bases and J 0 bases, leaving 6 bases between the germline ends. CDR3 length: 15 amino acids.